The 30 T cell receptor beta chains listed next were all sequenced from one sample in a study of OX40 agonist ivuxolimab in advanced cancers. Clones were sequenced by immunoSEQ multiplex PCR, and TCRdb holds only the in-frame ones, with some missing. The sample records fewer than 45,000 clones, approximately 80% being singletons. The sequenced sample was CD4+ or CD8+ T cells sorted from blood, obtained in a trial of the OX40 agonist ivuxolimab. The source of these receptors is an adult with an advanced solid tumor such as melanoma, head and neck, liver or kidney cancer.

The V gene is TRBV5-1, the J gene TRBJ2-7, with 11 bases fitting TRBD2. After removal of 0 bases from V and 5 bases from J, the junction contained 7 bases not matched to a gene. The CDR3 has 16 amino acids. Germline lookup yields CDR1 SGHRS and CDR2 YFSETQ. This CDR3 is CASSLGIAGGLHEQYV. CDR3 nucleotide sequence: TGCGCCAGCAGCTTGGGGATAGCGGGGGGGCTCCACGAGCAGTACGTC.

V gene TRBV29-1 combines with J gene TRBJ2-2, with 9 nucleotides matching TRBD1. The trim removed 6 bases at V and 8 bases at J, leaving 4 bases unmatched. CDR3 length: 12 residues. Germline V lookup: CDR1 SQVTM, CDR2 ANQGSEA. CDR3 nucleotide sequence: TGCAGCGTGGGGACAGGGAATGGGGAGCTGTTTTTT. As protein: CSVGTGNGELFF.

The chain links TRBV9 to TRBJ2-3; possibly TRBD1 or TRBD2 for D (5 bases each). CDR1 and CDR2 from the germline V gene are SGDLS and YYNGEE. This CDR3 has 14 residues. V lost 2 bases to trimming and J lost 4 bases, with 11 bases between them. The chain's CDR3 is CASSVTGAPDTQYF. In nucleotides, the CDR3 is TGTGCCAGCAGCGTTACCGGGGCCCCAGATACGCAGTATTTT.

The V gene is TRBV6-5, the J gene TRBJ1-2; D might be TRBD1 (5 bases). Per germline, CDR1 MNHEY and CDR2 SVGAGI. V was shortened by 0 bases and J by 4 bases, with 9 bases between the two germline ends. The CDR3 totals 14 residues. The CDR3 here is CASSYSDGGYGYTF. The CDR3 DNA follows: TGTGCCAGCAGTTACTCCGACGGGGGCTATGGCTACACCTTC.

The chain has TRBV19 and TRBJ2-1; D is perhaps TRBD2 (6 bases). In germline, CDR1 is LNHDA, CDR2 SQIVND (reference sequence). The CDR3 has 12 amino acids. V was shortened by 2 bases and J by 10 bases, with 9 bases between the two germline ends. The CDR3 loop is CASSILGREQFF. CDR3 nucleotides: TGTGCCAGTAGTATATTGGGGAGGGAGCAGTTCTTC.

This clone is medium-sized within its sample. The rearrangement joins TRBV28 to TRBJ2-7, with no clear D. CDR3 size: 13 residues. V dropped 5 bases and J dropped 1 base, with 9 bases sitting between them. Germline V gene sequence: CDR1 MDHEN, CDR2 SYDVKM. As DNA, the CDR3 is TGTGCCAGCAGTACGGTGTTATCCTACGAGCAGTACGTC. Its translation is CASSTVLSYEQYV.

V usage is TRBV14 and J usage is TRBJ1-1; a possible D gene is TRBD1 (6 bases). CDR3 length: 15 residues. The V end was cut by 1 base, the J end by 0 bases, with 9 bases between. Germline V gene sequence: CDR1 SGHDN, CDR2 FVKESK. This chain's CDR3 is CASSQVNRVNTEAFF. The DNA of the CDR3 is TGTGCCAGCAGCCAAGTTAACAGGGTGAACACTGAAGCTTTCTTT.

This rearrangement joins TRBV29-1 to TRBJ2-2, with D perhaps matching TRBD1 (6 bases). V dropped 4 bases and J dropped 0 bases, with 9 bases sitting between them. This CDR3 has 14 amino acids. Germline V lookup: CDR1 SQVTM, CDR2 ANQGSEA. The CDR3 protein is CSVGTVANTGELFF. As DNA, the CDR3 is TGCAGCGTTGGGACAGTCGCGAACACCGGGGAGCTGTTTTTT.

This clone has only one observation. The chain combines TRBV2 with TRBJ1-1; no firm D call. Germline CDR1 and CDR2: SNHLY and FYNNEI. Trimming cost V 5 bases and J 4 bases, with 11 bases left between them. The CDR3 sequence is 13 residues long. CDR3 sequence (DNA): TGTGCCAGCAGTTTCAAGTTTAGCACTGAAGCTTTCTTT. Amino acid sequence: CASSFKFSTEAFF.

V is TRBV11-3 and J is TRBJ2-1, with D unresolved. Germline V gene lookup returns CDR1 SGHNT and CDR2 YENEEA. The CDR3 is 15 amino acids. The ends were cut back, 6 bases at V and 8 bases at J, with 20 bases in the middle. The CDR3 DNA reads TGTGCCAGCAGTCCGCGTCAAAACTTAGCCTATGAGCAGTTCTTC. Amino acids: CASSPRQNLAYEQFF.

CDR3 protein: CAISHRDSNQPQHF. The CDR3 region has the DNA TGTGCCATCAGTCACAGGGATAGCAATCAGCCCCAGCATTTT. The chain couples TRBV10-3 to TRBJ1-5; possibly TRBD1 for D (6 bases). Looked up from germline, CDR1 is ENHRY and CDR2 is SYGVKD. The CDR3 runs 14 residues. Trimming stripped 5 bases from V and 0 bases from J, with 8 bases between.

J is TRBJ2-3 and V is TRBV19, with TRBD2 matching 9 bases. The CDR3 is 15 residues long. From germline, CDR1 is LNHDA and CDR2 SQIVND (reference sequence). With V trimmed by 8 bases and J by 0 bases, 6 bases remained unmatched. This chain's CDR3 is CASRGRGGSTDTQYF. The CDR3 bases are TGTGCCAGTCGGGGGCGGGGGGGAAGCACAGATACGCAGTATTTT.

This rearrangement joins TRBV7-3 to TRBJ1-1, with D hard to call. The V and J ends lost 0 bases and 5 bases respectively, with 7 bases between them. Germline values: CDR1 SGHTA, CDR2 FQGTGA. The CDR3 is made up of 13 amino acids. The CDR3 loop is CASSLTGNTEAFF. CDR3 bases: TGTGCCAGCAGCTTAACAGGGAATACTGAAGCTTTCTTT.

The chain uses TRBV4-2 and TRBJ2-3; TRBD1 matches at 12 bases. Germline CDR1 and CDR2: LGHNA and YNFKEQ. J was trimmed by 5 bases and V by 4 bases; bases with no gene match: 10. The length of the CDR3 is 17 residues. The CDR3 DNA is TGTGCCAGCAGCCGGGGACAGGGGGCGGCAGTAAGAGATACGCAGTATTTT. It is translated as CASSRGQGAAVRDTQYF.

The chain combines TRBV21-1 with TRBJ2-3. TRBV21-1 is a pseudogene segment. The CDR3 runs to 13 residues. This CDR3 reads CASSKEKHSGPYF. In DNA form, the CDR3 reads TGTGCCAGCAGCAAAGAAAAGCACTCGGGCCCTTATTTT.

Here the CDR3 DNA reads TGTGCCATCAGTGAGTCATTGCAAACCACGCAGTACGTC. This sequence encodes CAISESLQTTQYV. This chain joins TRBV10-3 and TRBJ2-7; no reliable D call. CDR1 ENHRY and CDR2 SYGVKD come from the germline V gene. The CDR3 has 13 residues. V was shortened by 0 bases and J by 9 bases, with 12 bases between the two germline ends.

The genes are TRBV5-4 and TRBJ1-1; TRBD1 matches at 10 bases. Germline V gene lookup returns CDR1 SGHNT and CDR2 YYREEE (reference sequence). CDR3 length: 13 amino acids. The trim removed 6 bases at V and 7 bases at J, leaving 6 bases unmatched. The DNA for the CDR3 is TGTGCCAGCATAGGGACAGGGGCAATTGAAGCTTTCTTT. It codes for CASIGTGAIEAFF.

CDR3 in DNA: TGCAGTGCTACAGGGGAGCAAGGCTACACCTTC. It is translated as CSATGEQGYTF. The chain is built from TRBV20-1 and TRBJ1-2, with D perhaps TRBD1 (6 bases). The CDR3 spans 11 residues. Germline V CDR1 and CDR2: DFQATT, SNEGSKA (reference sequence). V was cut by 4 bases and J by 8 bases, with 11 bases left in between.

This clone has only a few counts. The CDR3 DNA follows: TGTGCCAGCAGCTTAAACTCCGGGACGGCAAAGAACACCGGGGAGCTGTTTTTT. Translation gives CASSLNSGTAKNTGELFF. V gene TRBV7-2 combines with J gene TRBJ2-2; D tentatively fits TRBD1 or TRBD2 (5 bases each). The V end was cut by 2 bases, the J end by 1 base, with 17 bases between. This CDR3 spans 18 amino acids. Germline V gene lookup returns CDR1 SGHTA and CDR2 FQGNSA.

The chain uses TRBV29-1 and TRBJ2-1, with 8 bases lining up with TRBD2. Germline V CDR1 and CDR2: SQVTM, ANQGSEA. This CDR3 spans 14 amino acids. V was pared by 7 bases and J by 3 bases, with 8 bases of the junction left unmatched. CDR3 nucleotides: TGCAGCGCACCGGGGGGGGCCTTCTACAATGAGCAGTTCTTC. Translating gives CSAPGGAFYNEQFF.

This clone was seen only once. Written as DNA, the CDR3 is TGTGCCTGGCCCCTGCTTAATGAAAAACTGTTTTTT. Amino acids: CAWPLLNEKLFF. This chain connects TRBV30 to TRBJ1-4, with no clear D. The CDR3 is made up of 12 amino acids. CDR1 is GTSNPN and CDR2 is SVGIG in the germline V gene (reference sequence). V was clipped by 5 bases and J by 4 bases, with 8 bases between them.

This clone was counted a few times. The V gene is TRBV2, the J gene TRBJ1-1, with 9 bases matching TRBD1. Germline V gene lookup returns CDR1 SNHLY and CDR2 FYNNEI. The CDR3 consists of 14 residues. With V trimmed by 3 bases and J by 10 bases, 9 bases remained unmatched. The CDR3 DNA sequence: TGTGCCAGCAGTGACGGGACAGGGAGGGGTATAGCTTTCTTT. Encoded protein: CASSDGTGRGIAFF. The whole variable domain, filled in from reference TRBV2 and TRBJ1-1, reads EPEVTQTPSHQVTQMGQEVILRCVPISNHLYFYWYRQILGQKVEFLVSFYNNEISEKSEIFDDQFSVERPDGSNFTLKIRSTKLEDSAMYFCASSDGTGRGIAFFGQGTRLTVV.

By its share, this clone is large. This chain joins TRBV5-1 and TRBJ1-1; maybe TRBD1 (5 bases). Germline CDR1 and CDR2: SGHRS and YFSETQ. The length of the CDR3 is 14 residues. V was cut by 4 bases and J by 1 base, with 11 bases left in between. This chain's CDR3 is CASSGWDGNTEAFF. The CDR3 DNA is TGCGCCAGCAGCGGATGGGACGGGAACACTGAAGCTTTCTTT.

Only a few counts were recorded for this clone. This chain uses TRBV27 with TRBJ1-2, with 8 bases matching TRBD1. CDR1 is MNHEY, CDR2 SMNVEV, per germline (reference sequence). There are 13 residues in the CDR3. With 5 bases clipped from V and 6 bases from J, the junction kept 5 bases outside the gene matches. The CDR3 DNA sequence: TGTGCCAGCAGTATGCAGGGGGCCCATGGCTACACCTTC. As protein: CASSMQGAHGYTF.

The CDR3 sequence: CASRRTTGDYGYTF. CDR3 nucleotide sequence: TGTGCCAGCAGACGCACTACAGGGGACTATGGCTACACCTTC. The rearrangement links TRBV28 to TRBJ1-2; 7 bases align to TRBD1. CDR1 is MDHEN, CDR2 SYDVKM, per germline. The CDR3 has 14 amino acids. Trimming cost V 6 bases and J 3 bases; bases outside gene matches: 7.

The chain joins TRBV27 to TRBJ1-1; D remains unclear. Trimming cost V 2 bases and J 7 bases, with 11 bases left between them. The CDR3 loop spans 13 amino acids. Germline V CDR1 and CDR2: MNHEY, SMNVEV (reference sequence). The CDR3 DNA follows: TGTGCCAGCAGTTTAAAGGGATGGGGTGAAGCTTTCTTT. Its protein is CASSLKGWGEAFF.

Turning to this clone: This likely came from a read error, as a far larger clone is one base away. V and J are TRBV5-1 and TRBJ2-1, with D perhaps TRBD2 (5 bases). The CDR3 contains 15 residues. Germline V CDR1 and CDR2: SGHRS, YFSETQ. V lost 4 bases and J 4 bases, leaving 15 bases between the germline ends. In DNA form, the CDR3 reads TGCGCCAGCAGCCTTGGACGGGATTCTTACAATGAGCAGTTCTTC. Its protein is CASSLGRDSYNEQFF.

This chain uses TRBV29-1 with TRBJ2-7; TRBD1 agrees at 7 bases. This CDR3 contains 14 residues. V lost 6 bases and J lost 4; bases outside the gene matches: 12. Germline CDR1 SQVTM, CDR2 ANQGSEA. The DNA of the CDR3 is TGCAGCGTCGCCGGGACAGCCGACACTTACGAGCAGTACTTC. It specifies CSVAGTADTYEQYF.

The V call is TRBV11-2, the J call TRBJ2-7, with D unresolved. Per the germline V gene, CDR1 is SGHAT and CDR2 is FQNNGV. This CDR3 is built from 15 residues. Trimming removed 0 bases from V and 2 bases from J, with 11 bases in between. CDR3 nucleotide sequence: TGTGCCAGCAGCTTAGAGAGAACAGCAGCCTACGAGCAGTACGTC. Translating gives CASSLERTAAYEQYV.

The J gene is TRBJ2-3, the V gene TRBV7-9; D gene uncertain. Germline values: CDR1 SEHNR, CDR2 FQNEAQ (reference sequence). The CDR3 runs to 12 residues. V lost 5 bases and J 5 bases, leaving 8 bases between the germline ends. CDR3 region: CASSQRRDTQYF. The CDR3 DNA follows: TGTGCCAGCAGCCAACGTCGAGATACGCAGTATTTT. The variable domain in full, with the rest retrieved from reference TRBV7-9 and TRBJ2-3, is DTGVSQNPRHKITKRGQNVTFRCDPISEHNRLYWYRQTLGQGPEFLTYFQNEAQLEKSRLLSDRFSAERPKGSFSTLEIQRTEQGDSAMYLCASSQRRDTQYFGPGTRLTVL.